This entry lists 22 T cell receptor beta chains sequenced from one sample in a study of T-cell reconstitution after alpha-beta-depleted transplantation in children. Construction of the TCRbeta library involved unique molecular identifiers. A single record per CDR3 protein comes from TCRdb applying MiXCR to the PCR reads. The repertoire holds approximately 70,000 distinct CDR3 sequences, approximately 5% seen once, with under 20% in the top ten. The input for sequencing was PBMCs, mostly from graft donor cells, taken 180 days after TCRalphabeta/CD19-depleted stem cell transplant. The receptors here all came from a boy under two years old who had a stem cell transplant for acute myeloid leukemia, so the T cells may come from the graft donor.

This clonotype showed up many times. The chain is built from TRBV19 and TRBJ2-1; D is perhaps TRBD2 (7 bases). Looked up from germline, CDR1 is LNHDA and CDR2 is SQIVND (reference sequence). The V gene lost 4 bases and the J gene lost 4 bases, with 14 bases spanning the gap. This CDR3 has 15 amino acids. CDR3 bases: TGTGCCAGTAGTAGCAGGGGAGGGACGTACAATGAGCAGTTCTTC. Amino acids: CASSSRGGTYNEQFF.

Ten or more counts support this clonotype. The chain couples TRBV12-3 or TRBV12-4 to TRBJ1-3; D is possibly TRBD1 (6 bases). The CDR3 has 14 residues. The ends were cut back, 5 bases at V and 0 bases at J, with 8 bases in the middle. CDR3 nucleotides: TGTGCCAGCAGTGGACAGCACTCTGGAAACACCATATATTTT. This codes for CASSGQHSGNTIYF.

This clonotype was observed many times. This sequence joins TRBV11-2 and TRBJ2-1, with D perhaps assigned TRBD1 or TRBD2 (5 bases each). The CDR3 consists of 15 residues. Germline CDR1 reads SGHAT; CDR2 reads FQNNGV. V was clipped by 3 bases and J by 4 bases, with 13 bases between them. The CDR3 region has the DNA TGTGCCAGCAGCTTCGCCGGGACGTCGTACAATGAGCAGTTCTTC. Translation: CASSFAGTSYNEQFF.

The sample holds many counts of this clonotype. The chain combines TRBV5-1 with TRBJ2-7, with 8 bases identical to TRBD2. J lost 3 bases, V lost 7 bases, and 9 bases had no gene match. This CDR3 spans 14 amino acids. Looked up from germline, CDR1 is SGHRS and CDR2 is YFSETQ. The CDR3: CASRLGLAGYEQYF. The CDR3 DNA reads as TGCGCCAGCCGGCTAGGACTAGCTGGCTACGAGCAGTACTTC.

The sample holds many counts of this clonotype. The CDR3 protein is CASSPRYPGTFF. CDR3 nucleotides: TGTGCCAGCAGCCCCCGCTATCCCGGGACTTTCTTT. The rearrangement joins TRBV6-2 or TRBV6-3 to TRBJ1-1; no definite D call. With 6 bases removed from V and 12 bases from J, the gap between germline ends came to 17 bases. The CDR3 length is 12 residues. The germline CDR1 and CDR2 sequences are MNHEY and SVGEGT.

This clonotype was picked up many times. The chain recombines TRBV20-1 with TRBJ2-1; D uncertain. CDR1 DFQATT and CDR2 SNEGSKA come from the germline V gene (reference sequence). Trimming removed 1 base at V and 2 bases at J, with 9 bases between. The CDR3 length is 14 residues. In DNA form, the CDR3 reads TGCAGTGCTAGAGTTAGCCGGCCCTACAATGAGCAGTTCTTC. Protein product: CSARVSRPYNEQFF.

The sample holds many counts of this clonotype. The chain uses TRBV11-2 and TRBJ2-3, with 8 bases aligning to TRBD1. Germline V gives CDR1 SGHAT, CDR2 FQNNGV. V lost 5 bases, J lost 0 bases, and 7 bases stayed unmatched. This CDR3 has 16 amino acids. The CDR3 is CASSPWTGSSTDTQYF. The CDR3 DNA is TGTGCCAGCAGCCCTTGGACAGGGTCAAGCACAGATACGCAGTATTTT.

The gene calls are TRBV20-1 and TRBJ2-7; TRBD2 agrees at 13 bases. The CDR3 contains 16 residues. With V trimmed by 5 bases and J by 6 bases, 13 bases remained unmatched. Germline V gives CDR1 DFQATT, CDR2 SNEGSKA (reference sequence). CDR3 sequence: CSARTSGGAGNLEQYF. For the CDR3, the DNA is TGCAGTGCTCGGACTAGCGGGGGCGCCGGGAACCTCGAGCAGTACTTC.

V and J are TRBV28 and TRBJ1-5; D remains unclear. CDR1 is MDHEN and CDR2 is SYDVKM in the germline V gene. This CDR3 region has 14 residues. V was shortened by 4 bases and J by 6 bases, with 13 bases between the two germline ends. This CDR3 reads CASSSFTPRQPQHF. The CDR3 region has the DNA TGTGCCAGCAGTTCCTTTACCCCCCGTCAGCCCCAGCATTTT.

This clonotype was picked up many times. V gene TRBV24-1 combines with J gene TRBJ2-3, with TRBD1 identical over 7 bases. Trimming took 4 bases from V and 0 from J; bases not matched to a gene: 9. The CDR3 is 17 residues long. The germline CDR1 and CDR2 sequences are KGHDR and SFDVKD. In nucleotides, the CDR3 is TGTGCCACCAGTGAATATGGGACAGCCCTTAGCACAGATACGCAGTATTTT. It specifies CATSEYGTALSTDTQYF.

CDR3 residues: CASTLDRGRDQPQHF. As DNA, the CDR3 is TGTGCCAGTACCCTAGACAGGGGGCGCGATCAGCCCCAGCATTTT. This chain links TRBV19 with TRBJ1-5; 10 bases are shared with TRBD1. Germline V lookup: CDR1 LNHDA, CDR2 SQIVND (reference sequence). V was pared by 7 bases and J by 5 bases, with 8 bases of the junction left unmatched. CDR3 length equals 15 residues.

This clonotype was detected many times. This chain connects TRBV25-1 to TRBJ2-2; D is undetermined. The germline CDR1 and CDR2 sequences are MGHDK and SYGVNS. The CDR3 runs to 15 residues. V shed 3 bases and J shed 0 bases, with 8 bases lying between them. Here the CDR3 DNA reads TGTGCCAGCAGTGAGGCCCTAGCGAACACCGGGGAGCTGTTTTTT. Amino acids: CASSEALANTGELFF.

This clonotype was seen at least ten times. The rearrangement links TRBV5-5 to TRBJ2-2; 7 nucleotides match TRBD2. Germline V gene data show CDR1 as SGHKS and CDR2 as YYEKEE (reference sequence). The CDR3 is 17 amino acids. Trimming cost V 4 bases and J 0 bases; bases outside gene matches: 9. Here the CDR3 DNA reads TGTGCCAGCAGCCTATGGATGGGGGGGTCGAACACCGGGGAGCTGTTTTTT. Translating gives CASSLWMGGSNTGELFF.

This clonotype has ten or more counts. The CDR3 is CASSLGGVGTEAFF. The CDR3 DNA sequence: TGTGCCAGCAGCTTAGGAGGAGTAGGCACTGAAGCTTTCTTT. The rearrangement links TRBV7-2 to TRBJ1-1, with no clear D. V gave up 1 base and J gave up 4 bases, with 10 bases separating them. Looked up from germline, CDR1 is SGHTA and CDR2 is FQGNSA. The CDR3 totals 14 residues.

This clonotype was observed a few times. The gene calls are TRBV6-2 or TRBV6-3 and TRBJ2-1; D is unclear. V dropped 6 bases and J dropped 0 bases, with 18 bases sitting between them. The CDR3 sequence is 17 residues long. The germline V gene encodes CDR1 MNHEY and CDR2 SVGEGT. The CDR3 DNA sequence: TGTGCCAGCAGACCACGCGTCCGGGTCAGCTCCTACAATGAGCAGTTCTTC. Amino acids: CASRPRVRVSSYNEQFF.

This clonotype occurred many times. The chain joins TRBV12-3 or TRBV12-4 to TRBJ2-3; possible D gene TRBD1, 5 bases. The CDR3 covers 14 residues. V was clipped by 5 bases and J by 2 bases, with 11 bases between them. This CDR3 is CASSLDRPTDTQYF. In DNA, the CDR3 is TGTGCCAGCAGTCTCGACAGACCCACAGATACGCAGTATTTT.

The V call is TRBV6-5, the J call TRBJ2-3, with TRBD1 identical over 9 bases. CDR1 and CDR2 from the germline V gene are MNHEY and SVGAGI. The trim removed 2 bases at V and 4 bases at J, leaving 10 bases unmatched. The CDR3 contains 17 residues. The CDR3 region has the DNA TGTGCCAGCAGTTACCACAAGTGGGACAGGGTCCCAGATACGCAGTATTTT. Translating gives CASSYHKWDRVPDTQYF.

This clonotype was found many times. V usage is TRBV20-1 and J usage is TRBJ2-5, with 12 bases aligning to TRBD2. Per germline, CDR1 DFQATT and CDR2 SNEGSKA (reference sequence). The CDR3 spans 14 residues. V was clipped by 4 bases and J by 5 bases; unmatched bases: 5. In DNA, the CDR3 is TGCAGTGCTACTAGCGGGGGGGGTGGGGAGACCCAGTACTTC. Its protein product is CSATSGGGGETQYF.

There are many counts of this clonotype. The chain recombines TRBV12-3 or TRBV12-4 with TRBJ2-3, with 10 bases aligning to TRBD2. With 5 bases clipped from V and 6 bases from J, the junction kept 14 bases outside the gene matches. The CDR3 is made up of 17 amino acids. CDR3 sequence reads: CASSALSGGPGSDTQYF. CDR3 bases: TGTGCCAGCAGTGCCCTTAGCGGGGGGCCCGGATCGGATACGCAGTATTTT.

At least ten counts were recorded for this clonotype. This chain links TRBV18 with TRBJ2-3; D is uncertain. This CDR3 has 13 amino acids. V dropped 3 bases and J dropped 2 bases, with 6 bases sitting between them. CDR1 and CDR2 (germline): KGHSH, LQKENI. The CDR3 region has the DNA TGTGCCAGCTCACCGGAGATCACAGATACGCAGTATTTT. Encoded protein: CASSPEITDTQYF.

This clonotype has at least ten counts. This CDR3 is CASSQDGSGEQYF. CDR3 DNA: TGCGCCAGCAGCCAAGACGGTTCTGGCGAGCAGTACTTC. The V call is TRBV4-3, the J call TRBJ2-7; D unresolved. This CDR3 region has 13 residues. CDR1 and CDR2 (germline): LGHNA, YSLEER. The V and J ends lost 0 bases and 6 bases respectively, with 9 bases between them.

The table lists this clonotype with many counts. The chain combines TRBV25-1 with TRBJ2-3, with a tentative D call TRBD1 (6 bases). Germline loops: CDR1 MGHDK, CDR2 SYGVNS. V was trimmed by 1 base and J by 2 bases, leaving 19 bases between them. The CDR3 contains 18 residues. CDR3 DNA sequence: TGTGCCAGCAGTGAATTCGTATCGACAGGCCTCCCCACAGATACGCAGTATTTT. This gives the protein CASSEFVSTGLPTDTQYF.